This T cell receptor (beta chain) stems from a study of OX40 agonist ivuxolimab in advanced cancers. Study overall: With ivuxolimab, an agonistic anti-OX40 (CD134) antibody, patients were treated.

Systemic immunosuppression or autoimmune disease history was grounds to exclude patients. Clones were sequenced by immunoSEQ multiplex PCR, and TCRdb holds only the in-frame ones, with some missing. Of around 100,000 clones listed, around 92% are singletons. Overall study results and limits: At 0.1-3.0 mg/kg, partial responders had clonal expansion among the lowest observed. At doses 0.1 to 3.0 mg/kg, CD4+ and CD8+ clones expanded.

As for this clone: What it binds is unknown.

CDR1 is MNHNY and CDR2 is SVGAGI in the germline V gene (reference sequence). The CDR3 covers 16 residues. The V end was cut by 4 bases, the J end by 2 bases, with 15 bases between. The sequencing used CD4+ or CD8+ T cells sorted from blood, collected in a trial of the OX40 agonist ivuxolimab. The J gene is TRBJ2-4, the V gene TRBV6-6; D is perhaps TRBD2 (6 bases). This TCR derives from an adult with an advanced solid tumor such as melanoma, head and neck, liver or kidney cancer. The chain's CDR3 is CASSSDRAGSKNIQYF. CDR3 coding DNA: TGTGCCAGCAGTTCGGACCGGGCGGGGTCCAAAAACATTCAGTACTTC.